This TCR beta chain emerged from a study of CD8 T cells in ankylosing spondylitis (dated by TCRdb to 2015 to 2018). Regarding the complete study: To find TCR variants linked to disease, the study profiled T cell receptor beta repertoires in ankylosing spondylitis patients and healthy donors. The whole study cohort included 108 healthy donors and 25 ankylosing spondylitis patients. Peripheral blood was sampled, and synovial fluid was also collected from ankylosing spondylitis patients.

About this clonotype: The antigen it recognizes is unknown. Base qualities are not provided; no much larger clone lies one nucleotide away.

V is trimmed back by 6 bases and J by 3 bases, and the junction contains 2 bases that no gene match accounts for. Including cysteine and phenylalanine, the CDR3 has 12 amino acids. The retained sequence is limited to the CDR3, 36 bases, with the frame set at the first base. CDR1 DFQATT and CDR2 SNEGSKA are derived from the germline V gene (reference sequence). General findings and caveats noted by the study authors: The disease-linked clones were reported as significantly enriched in matched synovial fluid samples from ankylosing spondylitis patients. Blood from ankylosing spondylitis patients appeared to be characterized by a TCR beta motif composed of under 10 highly homologous amino acid variants. In peripheral blood, the disease-linked clones were found at relatively low frequencies and had a CD8+ phenotype. Some TCR beta motif variants had previously been reported in synovial fluid and blood of reactive arthritis patients, which suggested common disease-initiation mechanisms.

For sequencing, an Illumina HiSeq 2500 was employed. Quantitative 5'-RACE with molecular barcodes was used to prepare TCR beta libraries. The study's processing was this. A new computational method based on a probabilistic model of VDJ rearrangement was used to identify disease-linked TCR variants. TCRdb reworked the public reads: Q25 trimming with fastp, MiXCR clone assembly, productive beta chains retained. Rows merge per CDR3 protein into single entries with the most common DNA and genes. In this record, the V and J calls reflect TCRdb's handling and not the investigators' own analysis. The table for this sample lists 200,000 to 300,000 distinct CDR3 sequences; under 35% of them were counted only once. The ten biggest clones cover around 4.4% of the sample.

This TCR was recovered from a male donor with ankylosing spondylitis or in good health (not recorded which). The specimen sequenced was blood, either unsorted or a sorted T cell fraction (not recorded which). This chain joins TRBV20-1 to TRBJ1-5, with TRBD1 matching 7 junction bases. The DNA reads TGCAGTGCGGGACAGATCAATCAGCCCCAGCATTTT. It translates as CSAGQINQPQHF.